This paragraph covers one T cell receptor (beta chain) sequence. What this receptor recognizes is not known. The sample holds no much larger clone one base away, and base qualities are not on file. TCR CDR3 regions were amplified from genomic DNA by multiplex PCR using the deep immunoSEQ assay. Extracted genomic DNA from each cell subset was distributed evenly across all wells of several immunoSEQ 96-well plates, and each plate was treated as a replicate. For sorted subsets, each replicate PCR was loaded with approximately 0.2 ug genomic DNA, equivalent to 30,000 or so T cell genomes. The purified libraries were quantified using a Qubit 3.0 fluorometer, sized with a Bioanalyzer 2100, and then quantified again using the KAPA Library Quantification kit. Every immunoSEQ 96-well plate was sequenced on a dedicated single-read 150-cycle Illumina NextSeq 550 flow cell. The authors processed their data as follows. The immunoSEQ output contained only junctional sequences without quality scores, so filtering could not match that applied to full-length reads. To assign V/J genes and CDR3, sequences were annotated using PyIR, a Python wrapper for IgBLAST v1.9, with IMGT germline references. Reads were filtered out if the reads had weak V/J assignments (E-value above 1e-6), no CDR3, stop codons, out-of-frame junctions, or ambiguous translated residues. V3J clonotypes were defined as sequences sharing the same inferred V gene, J gene, and CDR3 amino acid sequence. To compute the percentage overlap between repertoires, the number of shared unique clonotypes was divided by the size of the smaller repertoire. Three approaches were used to assess repertoire richness: RTK rarefaction, the Chao1 estimator, and Recon v2.1 estimates of unobserved clonotypes. Generation probabilities for all TCRbeta clonotypes obtained by the gDNA method from a few donors were computed using OLGA. TCRdb carries this immuneACCESS record with in-frame sequences only. Its versions omit some clonotypes, under half of them owing to an unresolved V gene in the studies checked, with the rest unexplained. Clone size and the V and J calls come from that table; the DNA yielded D and trimming. The table for this sample lists 2,500,000 or so clones; approximately 94% of them were counted only once. Of the sample, roughly 0.15% is held by the ten largest clones.

The sample comes from a study of shared clonotypes between healthy human individuals (dated by TCRdb to about 2020). Concerning the study at large: A couple of women and a few men aged 18 to 49 years were included in the cohort. For each donor, CD4 naive and CD4 memory were each run on three plates, CD8 naive on two plates, and CD8 memory on one plate. The study deeply sequenced blood TCR repertoires of about five healthy adults to estimate repertoire size and the extent of clonotype sharing between individuals. To increase sequencing depth and limit assay-specific biases, different laboratories used diverse techniques to prepare libraries and sequence TCR repertoires. Each donor's leukapheresis produced roughly between roughly 0.85 and 9.5 billion PBMCs.

Looking up the germline V gene yields CDR1 MNHNS and CDR2 SASEGT. The CDR3 runs 14 amino acids, cysteine and phenylalanine included. Only CDR3 DNA remains: 42 bases, in frame from the first base. Trimming takes 6 bases from V and 4 bases from J, and the germline ends sit 15 bases apart. Donors were healthy HIV-negative adults with no recently reported acute infections or vaccinations. Every donor was a Caucasian adult living in Nashville, Tennessee, USA. CD4+ T cells were enriched by magnetic negative selection, after which naive cells were positively selected on CD45RA and the negative fraction was taken as the memory subset. After blood collection by leukapheresis, PBMCs were isolated using Ficoll-Histopaque density gradient centrifugation and then cryopreserved in the vapor phase of liquid nitrogen. Analytical flow cytometry was used to check the purity and quantity of every magnetically sorted T cell population. Genomic DNA was isolated from every sorted fraction and measured by UV absorbance on a Nanodrop 2000c.

General findings and caveats noted by the study authors: Sharing across a few donors was observed for around 5% of naive CD4, 3% to 4% of naive CD8, 2% to 2.5% of memory CD4, and about 0.38% of memory CD8 clonotypes. Pairwise subsampling led to the expectation that sequencing depth would affect the degree of clonotype sharing among donors. Compared with non-shared clonotypes, clonotypes shared by all four sorted-subset donors had higher generation probabilities. Estimated clonotype richness was generally larger for naive than for memory subsets. Sampling was restricted to blood, and TCR repertoires in tissue are likely to differ from TCR repertoires in blood. Because the study included only a small number of donors, the genetic and exposure-history diversity represented was limited. Even with the large sequencing depth, rarefaction of the sorted-subset datasets indicated that sequencing was incomplete.

The sequenced sample was naive CD4+ T cells sorted from blood. The sample's cell subset or site, from its label and the paper: CD45RA+ positively selected. The chain employs TRBV6-1 and TRBJ1-2; the D segment cannot be called with confidence. The receptor comes from a man younger than 30 in good health. The base sequence is TGTGCCAGCAGAACAAGCTTTGACCTCTATGGCTACACCTTC. This translates into CASRTSFDLYGYTF.